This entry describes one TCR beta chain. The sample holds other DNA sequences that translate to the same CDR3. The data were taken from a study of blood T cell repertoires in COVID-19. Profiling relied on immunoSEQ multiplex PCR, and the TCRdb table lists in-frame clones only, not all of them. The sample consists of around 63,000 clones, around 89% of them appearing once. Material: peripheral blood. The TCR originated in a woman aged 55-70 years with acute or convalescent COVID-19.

The CDR3 sequence: CASSDGQGNGSPLHF. Here the CDR3 DNA reads TGTGCCAGCAGCGACGGGCAGGGCAATGGTTCACCCCTCCACTTT. The gene calls are TRBV9 and TRBJ1-6; D perhaps matches TRBD1 (5 bases). CDR3 length equals 15 residues. The germline V gene encodes CDR1 SGDLS and CDR2 YYNGEE. The germline V and J ends were trimmed by 3 bases and 9 bases, with 16 bases remaining between them.